The entry below describes one TCR beta chain. The intended depth for sequencing was 1 in 200,000 to 1 in 1 million T cells. Clones were read by immunoSEQ multiplex PCR, and TCRdb kept only the in-frame ones, dropping some. The sample has more than 140,000 clones, 70% to 85% seen once. These data come from a study of cytotoxic CD8 clonotypes in ibrutinib-treated CLL. Here the sequenced sample was PBMCs, taken after 12 months of ibrutinib treatment. The source is a human donor with chronic lymphocytic leukemia.

DNA for the CDR3: TGTGCCAGTAGAAGGGGGACAGGGTGGTTTGGAAACACCATATATTTT. It is translated as CASRRGTGWFGNTIYF. This chain connects TRBV19 to TRBJ1-3; TRBD1 matches at 9 bases. Per germline, CDR1 LNHDA and CDR2 SQIVND (reference sequence). This CDR3 spans 16 amino acids. The V segment lost 6 bases and the J segment 3 bases; nucleotides outside the gene matches: 9.